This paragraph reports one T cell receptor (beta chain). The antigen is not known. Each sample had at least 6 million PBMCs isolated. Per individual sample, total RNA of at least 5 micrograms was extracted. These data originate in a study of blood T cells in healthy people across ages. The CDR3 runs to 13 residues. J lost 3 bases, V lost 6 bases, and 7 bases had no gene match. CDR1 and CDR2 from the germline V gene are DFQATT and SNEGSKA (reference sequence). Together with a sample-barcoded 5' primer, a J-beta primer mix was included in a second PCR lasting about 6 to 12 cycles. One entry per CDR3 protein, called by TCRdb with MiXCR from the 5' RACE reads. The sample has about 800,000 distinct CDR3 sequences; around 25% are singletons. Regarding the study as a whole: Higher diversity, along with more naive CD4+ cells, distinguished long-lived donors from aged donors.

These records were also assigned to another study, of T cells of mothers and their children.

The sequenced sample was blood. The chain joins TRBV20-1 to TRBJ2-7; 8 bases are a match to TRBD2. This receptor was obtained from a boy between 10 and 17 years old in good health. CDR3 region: CSASSGMIYEQYF. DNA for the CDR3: TGCAGTGCCAGTAGCGGGATGATCTACGAGCAGTACTTC.